These 17 T cell receptor beta chains originate from one sample sequenced in a study of response to subunit inactivated influenza vaccine. TCRdb fed the RT-PCR reads into MiXCR, producing one record per CDR3 protein. The sample contains about 570,000 distinct CDR3 sequences, approximately 11% of which appear only once. A further study also used this sample, focusing on T cells expressing NK-cell markers. In that study: TCR beta cDNA was made by 5'RACE template switching with UMIs.

The sequenced sample was PBMCs from blood, obtained on the day of vaccination. The receptor source for this set is a man between 50 and 59 years old who received an inactivated influenza vaccine.

CDR3 sequence (DNA): TGTGCCAGCAGTTATGACTCTGTGAGCTCCTACGAGCAGTACTTC. Translation: CASSYDSVSSYEQYF. The chain is built from TRBV12-3 or TRBV12-4 and TRBJ2-7; D ambiguous. The CDR3 covers 15 residues. Between the trimmed V and J ends, which lost 4 bases and 0 bases, there was a span of 13 bases.

The chain carries TRBV28 and TRBJ1-1; 7 nucleotides agree with TRBD1. The V segment lost 5 bases and the J segment 4 bases; nucleotides outside the gene matches: 7. This CDR3 is built from 14 residues. Germline V gene lookup returns CDR1 MDHEN and CDR2 SYDVKM. CDR3 sequence reads: CASSALQGTTEAFF. The CDR3 DNA sequence: TGTGCCAGCAGTGCCCTACAGGGGACCACTGAAGCTTTCTTT.

This CDR3 is CASSQPSTGVETQYF. CDR3 nucleotide sequence: TGTGCCAGCAGCCAACCCTCAACAGGGGTTGAGACCCAGTACTTC. The chain is built from TRBV3-1 and TRBJ2-5, with 7 positions matching TRBD1. Germline V gene lookup returns CDR1 LGHDT and CDR2 YNNKEL (reference sequence). The CDR3 loop spans 15 amino acids. Germline trimming cut 2 bases from V and 5 bases from J; bases unmatched to any gene: 8.

A few counts support this clonotype. The CDR3 is CASSQDGAGNEGYEQYF. The CDR3 DNA reads as TGTGCCAGCAGCCAAGATGGGGCAGGGAATGAGGGCTACGAGCAGTACTTC. V usage is TRBV3-1 and J usage is TRBJ2-7; either TRBD1 or TRBD2 may fit D (5 bases each). V was trimmed by 0 bases and J by 3 bases, leaving 18 bases between them. CDR1 and CDR2 (germline): LGHDT, YNNKEL (reference sequence). This CDR3 region has 17 residues.

This clonotype turned up a few times. V and J are TRBV20-1 and TRBJ2-7, with D possibly being TRBD1 (6 bases). Trimming took off 3 bases at V and 5 bases at J, with 11 bases between the two ends. The germline gives CDR1 DFQATT, CDR2 SNEGSKA (reference sequence). CDR3 length: 12 residues. CDR3 loop: CSASLQGDEQYF. The CDR3 DNA reads TGCAGTGCTAGTTTACAGGGCGACGAGCAGTACTTC.

This clonotype was picked up a small number of times. This chain connects TRBV4-3 to TRBJ2-1; TRBD2 aligns across 13 bases. The germline V gene encodes CDR1 LGHNA and CDR2 YSLEER. With V trimmed by 0 bases and J by 5 bases, 4 bases remained unmatched. This CDR3 has 17 amino acids. Here the CDR3 DNA reads TGCGCCAGCAGCCAAGATCTGGGACTAGCGGGGAACAATGAGCAGTTCTTC. This encodes CASSQDLGLAGNNEQFF.

This clonotype has a handful of counts. The V call is TRBV30, the J call TRBJ2-3; no definite D call. CDR1 GTSNPN and CDR2 SVGIG come from the germline V gene (reference sequence). V was pared by 0 bases and J by 4 bases, with 5 bases between. CDR3 length: 12 residues. Written as DNA, the CDR3 is TGTGCCTGGAGTGTCCTCTCAGATACGCAGTATTTT. This translates into CAWSVLSDTQYF.

The rearrangement links TRBV2 to TRBJ2-1, with 8 bases that match TRBD1. V gave up 6 bases and J gave up 5 bases; unmatched junction bases: 9. The germline gives CDR1 SNHLY, CDR2 FYNNEI. This CDR3 region has 15 residues. The CDR3 here is CASSHLDRGDNEQFF. DNA for the CDR3: TGTGCCAGCAGCCATCTTGACAGGGGCGACAATGAGCAGTTCTTC.

This clonotype occurred a few times. V is TRBV5-6 and J is TRBJ2-6; D is unresolved. Deletions cut 1 base from V and 9 bases from J, with 14 bases between. The CDR3 has 15 amino acids. Germline V gene lookup returns CDR1 SGHDT and CDR2 YYEEEE. The CDR3: CASSLTVQANNVLTF. For the CDR3, the DNA is TGTGCCAGCAGCTTGACGGTCCAGGCGAACAACGTCCTGACTTTC.

This clonotype was seen more than once but under ten times. The chain couples TRBV30 to TRBJ2-5, with D possibly TRBD2 on 5 matching bases. The CDR3 length is 12 residues. CDR1 is GTSNPN and CDR2 is SVGIG in the germline V gene (reference sequence). V shed 2 bases and J shed 9 bases, with 13 bases lying between them. In DNA, the CDR3 is TGTGCCTGGAGTCACCCCGCAGCGGCCCAGTACTTC. Amino acid sequence: CAWSHPAAAQYF.

This clonotype turned up a few times. The V call is TRBV2, the J call TRBJ2-1, with D perhaps matching TRBD1 or TRBD2 (7 bases each). In germline, CDR1 is SNHLY, CDR2 FYNNEI. The V gene lost 9 bases and the J gene lost 5 bases, with 26 bases spanning the gap. The CDR3 totals 17 residues. The DNA of the CDR3 is TGTGCCAGACGCCAACGGGGGGCCAGGGGGTTGAACAATGAGCAGTTCTTC. Translating it yields CARRQRGARGLNNEQFF.

The table lists this clonotype with a few counts. The chain combines TRBV15 with TRBJ2-7; 16 bases match TRBD2. This CDR3 comprises 16 residues. Germline CDR1 is LNHNV and CDR2 is YYDKDF (reference sequence). With V trimmed by 7 bases and J by 7 bases, 10 bases remained unmatched. The CDR3: CATKAPGLAGGGEQYF. The DNA of the CDR3 is TGTGCCACCAAGGCGCCGGGACTAGCGGGAGGGGGTGAGCAGTACTTC.

This clonotype was seen a handful of times. V is TRBV6-1 and J is TRBJ1-2, with D perhaps matching TRBD1 (6 bases). Germline V gene data show CDR1 as MNHNS and CDR2 as SASEGT. Trimming cost V 6 bases and J 7 bases, with 18 bases left between them. This CDR3 comprises 14 residues. The CDR3 DNA reads as TGTGCCAGCAGCGACAGGAATCGTCAAGGTGGCTACACCTTC. Its protein is CASSDRNRQGGYTF.

V is TRBV3-1 and J is TRBJ2-7; D is undetermined. Germline CDR1 is LGHDT and CDR2 is YNNKEL (reference sequence). The CDR3 covers 12 residues. Trimming took off 3 bases at V and 3 bases at J, with 6 bases between the two ends. In DNA form, the CDR3 reads TGTGCCAGCAGCCAGTCGATCTACGAGCAGTACTTC. Its protein product is CASSQSIYEQYF.

The chain uses TRBV12-3 or TRBV12-4 and TRBJ1-6; possible D gene TRBD1, 6 bases. Trimming shortened V by 5 bases and J by 6 bases, and 8 bases separated the two germline ends. CDR3 size: 13 residues. As DNA, the CDR3 is TGTGCCAGCAGTGGGGACATTAATTCACCCCTCCACTTT. It is translated as CASSGDINSPLHF.

This chain joins TRBV4-3 and TRBJ2-3; 7 bases agree with TRBD2. The CDR3 covers 18 residues. The germline CDR1 and CDR2 sequences are LGHNA and YSLEER. V lost 0 bases to trimming and J lost 2 bases; unmatched junction nucleotides: 11. This CDR3 is CASSQDETGGPYTDTQYF. As DNA, the CDR3 is TGCGCCAGCAGCCAAGATGAGACGGGAGGACCATACACAGATACGCAGTATTTT.

This chain connects TRBV6-1 to TRBJ1-2; the D is unclear. V lost 6 bases and J 2 bases, leaving 16 bases between the germline ends. Looked up from germline, CDR1 is MNHNS and CDR2 is SASEGT. The CDR3 runs to 15 residues. CDR3 protein: CASRTRTTANYGYTF. In DNA form, the CDR3 reads TGTGCCAGCAGAACCCGAACGACGGCAAACTATGGCTACACCTTC.